A single sample gave rise to the 13 T cell receptor beta chains below, sequenced in a study of human T cells and chemical hapten exposure (dated by TCRdb to the early 2020s). Unfractionated whole blood was collected in Tempus Blood RNA tubes, and total RNA was extracted from that blood. Receptors were amplified or captured by 5' RACE. Reads for this sample came from an Illumina MiSeq. The public sequencing data were trimmed at Q25 with fastp and processed into clonotypes with MiXCR by TCRdb, which kept only in-frame beta chains. Rows are combined by CDR3 protein, so each entry shows the most common genes and DNA. The sample contains 110,000 or so distinct CDR3 sequences, 19% of them found a single time. The ten largest make up 2.8% of the sample. These TCRs come from a human donor in good health.

This clonotype was observed a handful of times. The chain employs TRBV5-1 and TRBJ2-5; D is uncertain. The V and J ends lost 1 base and 2 bases respectively, with 12 bases between them. In germline, CDR1 is SGHRS, CDR2 YFSETQ. CDR3 length: 15 residues. For the CDR3, the DNA is TGCGCCAGCAGCTTGAAATCCCCTGGGCAAGAGACCCAGTACTTC. Amino acid sequence: CASSLKSPGQETQYF.

This clonotype was seen a handful of times. The CDR3 reads CASSLPPGLAGAGELFF. CDR3 DNA: TGTGCCAGCAGTTTACCCCCGGGTTTAGCGGGAGCCGGGGAGCTGTTTTTT. J is TRBJ2-2 and V is TRBV27; 9 bases are a match to TRBD2. The germline V gene encodes CDR1 MNHEY and CDR2 SMNVEV (reference sequence). V dropped 2 bases and J dropped 6; count of bases not matched to a gene: 10. This CDR3 region has 17 residues.

A few counts support this clonotype. The chain recombines TRBV4-1 with TRBJ1-2, with D unclear. The CDR3 contains 17 residues. V was clipped by 3 bases and J by 4 bases, with 21 bases between them. Per germline, CDR1 MGHRA and CDR2 YSYEKL. The CDR3 sequence: CASSHWGGPLKGYGYTF. In nucleotides, the CDR3 is TGCGCCAGCAGCCATTGGGGAGGGCCGCTAAAGGGCTATGGCTACACCTTC.

This clonotype was observed a handful of times. V and J are TRBV23-1 and TRBJ1-5; no clear D. TRBV23-1 is filed as an ORF, its function uncertain. The V and J ends lost 0 bases and 0 bases respectively, with 9 bases between them. The CDR3 length is 16 residues. DNA for the CDR3: TGCGCCAGCAGTCAATCGACGGGCTATAGCAATCAGCCCCAGCATTTT. Protein sequence: CASSQSTGYSNQPQHF.

The DNA of the CDR3 is TGCAGCGGGGAGGCGGGGGCTTCAGATACGCAGTATTTT. This encodes CSGEAGASDTQYF. The chain recombines TRBV29-1 with TRBJ2-3, with a tentative D call TRBD2 (7 bases). V lost 7 bases, J lost 4 bases, and 15 bases lay in between. The CDR3 runs to 13 residues. Germline CDR1 SQVTM, CDR2 ANQGSEA.

The sample holds a few counts of this clonotype. CDR3 in amino acids: CASSTTGGQSSLLGSGANVLTF. For the CDR3, the DNA is TGTGCCAGCAGTACCACAGGGGGCCAATCATCACTCTTGGGCTCTGGGGCCAACGTCCTGACTTTC. The chain links TRBV28 to TRBJ2-6; 9 bases match TRBD1. This CDR3 region has 22 residues. V dropped 5 bases and J dropped 0; count of bases not matched to a gene: 20. Germline assignment: CDR1 MDHEN and CDR2 SYDVKM.

This clonotype has only a few counts. The chain employs TRBV30 and TRBJ2-7; 12 bases agree with TRBD1. Germline loops: CDR1 GTSNPN, CDR2 SVGIG (reference sequence). The CDR3 is 15 residues long. The junction had 9 bases not matched to a gene; V was cut back by 4 bases and J by 5 bases. DNA for the CDR3: TGTGCCTGGAAATCCCCGGGACAGGGGGCACACGAGCAGTACTTC. Translating gives CAWKSPGQGAHEQYF.

The rearrangement links TRBV2 to TRBJ2-7; 7 bases match TRBD1. The CDR3 length is 13 residues. V gave up 6 bases and J gave up 2 bases; unmatched junction bases: 4. Germline-derived CDR1 and CDR2 are SNHLY and FYNNEI. The CDR3 nucleotides are TGTGCCAGCAGAGGGACAGCCGCCTACGAGCAGTACTTC. It translates to CASRGTAAYEQYF. The full variable domain, its missing parts supplied by reference TRBV2 and TRBJ2-7, is EPEVTQTPSHQVTQMGQEVILRCVPISNHLYFYWYRQILGQKVEFLVSFYNNEISEKSEIFDDQFSVERPDGSNFTLKIRSTKLEDSAMYFCASRGTAAYEQYFGPGTRLTVT.

V gene TRBV5-6 combines with J gene TRBJ1-1; maybe TRBD1 (5 bases). V shed 1 base and J shed 6 bases, with 13 bases lying between them. Germline CDR1 and CDR2: SGHDT and YYEEEE. CDR3 length: 14 amino acids. Here the CDR3 DNA reads TGTGCCAGCAGCTTGTGGGGGACTTCGGCTGAAGCTTTCTTT. This sequence encodes CASSLWGTSAEAFF. Full variable domain (rest looked up from reference TRBV5-6 and TRBJ1-1): DAGVTQSPTHLIKTRGQQVTLRCSPKSGHDTVSWYQQALGQGPQFIFQYYEEEERQRGNFPDRFSGHQFPNYSSELNVNALLLGDSALYLCASSLWGTSAEAFFGQGTRLTVV.

This clonotype turned up a few times. The chain joins TRBV14 to TRBJ2-1, with 13 bases fitting TRBD2. The CDR3 length is 15 residues. V shed 4 bases and J 6 bases; nucleotides not matched to a gene: 3. Germline values: CDR1 SGHDN, CDR2 FVKESK. The CDR3 DNA is TGTGCCAGCAGCCTACTAGCGGGAGGGCGCAATGAGCAGTTCTTC. This sequence encodes CASSLLAGGRNEQFF.

The chain joins TRBV11-2 to TRBJ1-1; 7 bases are shared with TRBD1. Germline loops: CDR1 SGHAT, CDR2 FQNNGV. The junction had 0 bases not matched to a gene; V was cut back by 3 bases and J by 8 bases. The CDR3 spans 11 residues. CDR3: CASSLGQEAFF. The DNA for the CDR3 is TGTGCCAGCAGCTTGGGACAGGAAGCTTTCTTT.

The chain couples TRBV21-1 to TRBJ1-1; TRBD1 is taken as the D call from the table, unchecked against the DNA. TRBV21-1 counts as a pseudogene. The CDR3 extends over 13 amino acids. The CDR3 is CASVGRQSLRAFF. CDR3 coding DNA: TGTGCCAGCGTTGGCCGACAGTCTTTGAGGGCTTTCTTT.

The chain employs TRBV28 and TRBJ1-6, with unresolved D. This CDR3 region has 17 residues. V lost 2 bases and J lost 0, with 11 bases in between. Germline V lookup: CDR1 MDHEN, CDR2 SYDVKM. In DNA form, the CDR3 reads TGTGCCAGCAGTTTAGAGATAGAGAGCTCCTATAATTCACCCCTCCACTTT. It yields the protein CASSLEIESSYNSPLHF. The entire variable domain, with the rest obtained from reference TRBV28 and TRBJ1-6, is as follows: DVKVTQSSRYLVKRTGEKVFLECVQDMDHENMFWYRQDPGLGLRLIYFSYDVKMKEKGDIPEGYSVSREKKERFSLILESASTNQTSMYLCASSLEIESSYNSPLHFGNGTRLTVT.